These T cell receptor beta chains were read from a single sample in a study of blood T cell repertoires in COVID-19. TCRdb's table, derived via immunoSEQ multiplex PCR, lists solely in-frame clones and lacks some. The sample includes around 130,000 clones, 70% to 90% of them seen just once. Sequenced material: peripheral blood. The receptor set was obtained from a human donor in a cohort sampled during active COVID-19. Each CDR3 is given with its conserved first and last residue. Each record gives: clone size, J gene, V gene, D gene, CDR3 protein, CDR3 DNA. The D gene is left open where the match is weak. For some rows the clone size is stated as once, few or many, or as a class when expanded; others skip it.

>NA|TRBJ2-1|TRBV7-9|NA
CASSSGDRYNEQFF
TGTGCCAGCAGCTCCGGTGACAGGTACAATGAGCAGTTCTTC
>few|TRBJ1-2|TRBV6-5|NA
CASSYSPFEGYTF
TGTGCCAGCAGTTACTCCCCCTTCGAGGGCTACACCTTC
>few|TRBJ2-5|TRBV7-6|TRBD2
CASSSISGGPHQETQYF
TGTGCCAGCAGCTCAATATCGGGGGGGCCCCACCAAGAGACCCAGTACTTC
>NA|TRBJ1-1|TRBV4-1|NA
CASSQGGGRRRTTEAFF
TGCGCCAGCAGCCAAGGTGGGGGCAGGAGACGAACGACTGAAGCTTTCTTT
>NA|TRBJ1-1|TRBV18|NA
CASSPRKRGEAFF
TGTGCCAGCTCACCCAGAAAAAGGGGTGAAGCTTTCTTT
>NA|TRBJ1-3|TRBV7-3|NA
CASSQSFGNTIYF
TGTGCCAGCAGTCAGTCTTTTGGAAACACCATATATTTT
>NA|TRBJ1-5|TRBV19|TRBD1
CASSGGQVVDQPQHF
TGTGCCAGTAGTGGGGGACAGGTGGTCGATCAGCCCCAGCATTTT
>few|TRBJ1-5|TRBV7-9|NA
CASSLRGASLDF
TGTGCCAGCAGCTTACGCGGGGCCTCGTTGGATTTT
>NA|TRBJ1-5|TRBV4-1|NA
CASSQDAGGNQPQHF
TGCGCCAGCAGCCAAGACGCCGGCGGGAATCAGCCCCAGCATTTT
>NA|TRBJ1-1|TRBV5-1|TRBD1
CASSSTGLNTEAFF
TGCGCCAGCAGCTCGACAGGGTTGAACACTGAAGCTTTCTTT
>NA|TRBJ2-1|TRBV11-3|TRBD2
CASSSGRGSYNEQFF
TGTGCCAGCAGCTCCGGGCGGGGGTCCTACAATGAGCAGTTCTTC
>NA|TRBJ1-3|TRBV19|NA
CASSIGVLAGNTIYF
TGTGCCAGTAGTATCGGGGTTTTGGCAGGAAACACCATATATTTT
>NA|TRBJ1-1|TRBV5-4|NA
CASSSRVSEAFF
TGTGCCAGCAGCTCCAGGGTTTCTGAAGCTTTCTTT
>NA|TRBJ1-1|TRBV30|TRBD1
CAWSPSTGLNTEAFF
TGTGCCTGGAGTCCCTCGACAGGGTTGAACACTGAAGCTTTCTTT
>NA|TRBJ1-2|TRBV5-1|NA
CASSGGGGNYGYTF
TGCGCCAGCAGCGGTGGCGGGGGCAACTATGGCTACACCTTC
>NA|TRBJ2-4|TRBV27|NA
CASSPQGVAKNIQYF
TGTGCCAGCAGTCCACAGGGAGTAGCCAAAAACATTCAGTACTTC
>NA|TRBJ2-7|TRBV18|NA
CASSPGGARPPQYF
TGTGCCAGCTCACCAGGGGGGGCCCGCCCGCCGCAGTACTTC
>NA|TRBJ2-7|TRBV7-9|NA
CASSSGTPTLEQYF
TGTGCCAGCAGCTCCGGGACACCCACTCTCGAGCAGTACTTC
>NA|TRBJ1-6|TRBV19|NA
CASSKVGGRSPLHF
TGTGCCAGCTCGAAAGTGGGGGGTCGATCACCCCTCCACTTT
>NA|TRBJ2-3|TRBV9|NA
CASSVGASPGTDTQYF
TGTGCCAGCAGCGTAGGGGCCTCACCAGGCACAGATACGCAGTATTTT
>NA|TRBJ2-7|TRBV2|NA
CASGEFYEQYF
TGTGCCAGCGGGGAGTTCTACGAGCAGTACTTC
>NA|TRBJ1-2|TRBV5-8|TRBD1
CASSLETGLYGYTF
TGTGCCAGCAGCCTTGAGACAGGGCTCTATGGCTACACCTTC